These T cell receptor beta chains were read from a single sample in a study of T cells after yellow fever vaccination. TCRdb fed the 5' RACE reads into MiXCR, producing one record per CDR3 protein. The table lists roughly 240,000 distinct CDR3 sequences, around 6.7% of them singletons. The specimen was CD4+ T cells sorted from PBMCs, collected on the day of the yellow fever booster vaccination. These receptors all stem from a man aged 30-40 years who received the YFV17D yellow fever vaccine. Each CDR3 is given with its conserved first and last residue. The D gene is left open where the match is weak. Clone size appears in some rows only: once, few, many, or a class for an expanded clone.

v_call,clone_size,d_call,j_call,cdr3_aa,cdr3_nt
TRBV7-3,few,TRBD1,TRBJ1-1,CASSLLQGATEAFF,TGTGCCAGCAGCTTATTACAGGGGGCCACTGAAGCTTTCTTT
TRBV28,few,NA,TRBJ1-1,CASSLFRSLEAFF,TGTGCCAGCAGTTTGTTTAGGTCCCTTGAAGCTTTCTTT
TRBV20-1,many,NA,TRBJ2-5,CSARQGTETQYF,TGCAGTGCTAGACAGGGCACGGAGACCCAGTACTTC
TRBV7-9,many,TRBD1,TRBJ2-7,CASSLTGSNYEQYF,TGTGCCAGCAGCTTGACAGGGTCAAACTACGAGCAGTACTTC
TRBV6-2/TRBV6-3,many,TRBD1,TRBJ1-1,CASQQGQEAFF,TGTGCCAGCCAACAGGGGCAAGAAGCTTTCTTT
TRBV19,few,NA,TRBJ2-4,CASSTPRTVAKNIQYF,TGTGCCAGTAGTACCCCAAGGACTGTAGCCAAAAACATTCAGTACTTC
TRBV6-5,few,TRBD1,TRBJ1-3,CASSSSTGTGNTIYF,TGTGCCAGCAGTTCATCGACAGGGACTGGAAACACCATATATTTT
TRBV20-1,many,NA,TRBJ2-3,CSAQALGSTDTQYF,TGCAGTGCCCAAGCGCTAGGGAGCACAGATACGCAGTATTTT
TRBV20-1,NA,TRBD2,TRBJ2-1,CSALGTSPNEQFF,TGCAGTGCCTTAGGGACTAGCCCTAATGAGCAGTTCTTC
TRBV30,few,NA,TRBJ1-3,CAWSKRFNSGNTIYF,TGTGCCTGGAGTAAAAGGTTCAACTCTGGAAACACCATATATTTT
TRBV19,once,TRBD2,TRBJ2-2,CASRKRESSYTGELFF,TGTGCCAGTAGAAAGCGGGAGAGCTCTTACACGGGGGAGCTGTTTTTT
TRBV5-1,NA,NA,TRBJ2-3,CASSVEGRGTDTQYF,TGCGCCAGCAGCGTGGAGGGCCGGGGCACAGATACGCAGTATTTT
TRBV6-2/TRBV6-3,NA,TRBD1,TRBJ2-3,CASSYLAGTEFWADTQYF,TGTGCCAGCAGTTACCTGGCCGGGACAGAATTTTGGGCAGATACGCAGTATTTT
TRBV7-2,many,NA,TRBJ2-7,CASSLVSGGPIF,TGTGCCAGCAGCTTAGTGTCTGGCGGCCCCATATTC
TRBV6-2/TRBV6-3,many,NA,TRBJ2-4,CASSFRHLAKNIQYF,TGTGCCAGCAGTTTTAGACATTTAGCCAAAAACATTCAGTACTTC
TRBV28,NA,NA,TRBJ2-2,CASVASNTGELFF,TGTGCCAGTGTGGCGAGCAACACCGGGGAGCTGTTTTTT
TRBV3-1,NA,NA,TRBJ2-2,CASSQEYGGRYTGELFF,TGTGCCAGCTCCCAAGAGTATGGGGGGAGGTACACCGGGGAGCTGTTTTTT
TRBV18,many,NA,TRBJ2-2,CASSPSVGAVTGELFF,TGTGCCAGCTCACCATCGGTGGGAGCGGTGACCGGGGAGCTGTTTTTT
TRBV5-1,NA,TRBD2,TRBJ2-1,CASRTSGTYNEQFF,TGCGCCAGCAGGACTAGCGGGACTTACAATGAGCAGTTCTTC
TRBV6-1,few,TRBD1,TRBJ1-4,CASTRDRKLNEKLFF,TGTGCCAGCACCCGGGACAGGAAGCTCAATGAAAAACTGTTTTTT
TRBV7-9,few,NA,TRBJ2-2,CASRGGGNTGELFF,TGTGCCAGCAGAGGAGGCGGGAACACCGGGGAGCTGTTTTTT
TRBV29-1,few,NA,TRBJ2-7,CSVQGTLYEQYF,TGCAGCGTACAGGGAACTCTATACGAGCAGTACTTC
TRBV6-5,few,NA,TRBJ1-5,CASTTAYSNQPQHF,TGTGCCAGCACGACAGCTTATAGCAATCAGCCCCAGCATTTT
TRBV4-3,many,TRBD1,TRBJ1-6,CASSQEPGQINSPLHF,TGCGCCAGCAGCCAAGAACCGGGACAGATTAATTCACCCCTCCACTTT
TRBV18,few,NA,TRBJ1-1,CASSSDSEAFF,TGTGCCAGCTCATCAGACAGTGAAGCTTTCTTT
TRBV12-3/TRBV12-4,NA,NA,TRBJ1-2,CASSVREGGGYTF,TGTGCCAGCAGTGTACGAGAGGGTGGCGGCTACACCTTC
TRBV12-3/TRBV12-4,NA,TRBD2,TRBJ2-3,CASSSRGRADTQYF,TGTGCCAGCAGTTCCCGCGGGAGAGCAGATACGCAGTATTTT
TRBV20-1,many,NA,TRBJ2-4,CSATGRAWTAKNIQYF,TGCAGTGCTACAGGCAGGGCGTGGACGGCCAAAAACATTCAGTACTTC
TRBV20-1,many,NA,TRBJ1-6,CSARDGPFNSPLHF,TGCAGTGCTAGAGATGGGCCTTTCAATTCACCCCTCCACTTT
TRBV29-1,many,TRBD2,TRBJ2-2,CSVPGLAGDSGELFF,TGCAGCGTCCCGGGACTAGCGGGAGATAGCGGGGAGCTGTTTTTT
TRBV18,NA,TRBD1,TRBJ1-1,CASSDPGTGVNTEAFF,TGTGCCAGCTCAGATCCCGGGACAGGAGTGAACACTGAAGCTTTCTTT
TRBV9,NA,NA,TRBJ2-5,CASSVAEGTQYF,TGTGCCAGCAGCGTCGCGGAGGGGACCCAGTACTTC
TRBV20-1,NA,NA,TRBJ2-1,CSASRQLEQFF,TGCAGTGCCTCCCGACAGCTCGAGCAGTTCTTC
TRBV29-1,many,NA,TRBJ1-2,CSVSGERGYTF,TGCAGCGTTAGTGGAGAAAGGGGCTACACCTTC
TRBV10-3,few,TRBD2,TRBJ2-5,CAISPGLAGTETQYF,TGTGCCATCAGTCCAGGACTAGCGGGAACGGAGACCCAGTACTTC
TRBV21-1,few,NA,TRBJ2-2,CASSKYHGGLVTGELFF,TGTGCCAGCAGCAAATACCACGGAGGTTTGGTCACCGGGGAGCTGTTTTTT
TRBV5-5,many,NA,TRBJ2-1,CASSPYWAHNEQFF,TGTGCCAGCAGCCCCTATTGGGCGCACAATGAGCAGTTCTTC
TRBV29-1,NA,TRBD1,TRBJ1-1,CSARGDRGLANTEAFF,TGCAGCGCCCGAGGGGACAGGGGGCTGGCGAACACTGAAGCTTTCTTT
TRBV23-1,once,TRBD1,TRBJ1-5,CASSQWTGDGNQPQHF,TGCGCCAGCAGTCAATGGACAGGGGACGGCAATCAGCCCCAGCATTTT
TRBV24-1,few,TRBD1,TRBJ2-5,CATSDRGLSETQYF,TGTGCCACCAGTGACAGGGGGCTTTCGGAGACCCAGTACTTC
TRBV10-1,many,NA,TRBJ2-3,CASSKDTDTQYF,TGCGCCAGCAGCAAGGACACAGATACGCAGTATTTT